A single T cell receptor beta chain is shown here with its context. Its antigen is unidentified. This sample's RNA came from whole unsorted tissue. The data were taken from a study of tumor and adjacent non-tumor tissue in lung cancer. Overall study context: Each sample yielded 3.5 million to 4.5 million productive TCRbeta reads on average. General study points: In normal lung, the top 100 clones were significantly more dominant than in tumor. TCR diversity was significantly greater in tumor than normal lung tissue.

From germline, CDR1 is MNHEY and CDR2 SVGAGI. There are 15 residues in the CDR3. Between the trimmed V and J ends, which lost 6 bases and 4 bases, there was a span of 18 bases. A modified ARM-PCR protocol with three rounds of nested PCR amplified TCRbeta. Each CDR3 protein is one row after TCRdb ran MiXCR on the multiplex PCR reads. The table lists fewer than 130,000 distinct CDR3 sequences, over 75% of them singletons. Sequenced input: lung tumor tissue. This rearrangement joins TRBV6-5 to TRBJ2-5; D gene unclear. The receptor was isolated from a man in his 70s with non-small cell lung cancer. The CDR3 is CASSSHSNTSETQYF. The CDR3 coding sequence is TGTGCCAGCAGCTCCCATTCGAACACATCAGAGACCCAGTACTTC.